Listed here are 29 T cell receptor beta chains from one sample, sequenced in a study of cytomegalovirus exposure and HLA in healthy donors. PCR was performed using 60 Vbeta and 13 Jbeta primers. Sequencing used immunoSEQ multiplex PCR; TCRdb keeps in-frame clones, though not all of them. This table has some 130,000 clones, about 74% appearing once. Sequences were obtained from PBMCs. These TCRs come from a man aged 35 to 55 in good health and CMV-seronegative.

This chain uses TRBV7-3 with TRBJ1-2, with 8 bases lining up with TRBD1. The CDR3 is 15 amino acids. Germline V gene sequence: CDR1 SGHTA, CDR2 FQGTGA. V was clipped by 2 bases and J by 3 bases; unmatched bases: 5. CDR3 in DNA: TGTGCCAGCAGCTTAGGTGACAGGGGAGACTATGGCTACACCTTC. The encoded protein is CASSLGDRGDYGYTF.

In regard to this clone: Additional DNA sequences in this sample encode the identical CDR3. In DNA form, the CDR3 reads TGTGCCAGCAGCTTAGTCCCGGGGAACTATGGCTACACCTTC. Amino acid sequence: CASSLVPGNYGYTF. The chain uses TRBV7-2 and TRBJ1-2; D gene unclear. V was clipped by 1 base and J by 2 bases, with 8 bases between them. CDR1 SGHTA and CDR2 FQGNSA come from the germline V gene. The CDR3 spans 14 residues.

J is TRBJ2-3 and V is TRBV7-9, with D possibly being TRBD1 (5 bases). There are 15 residues in the CDR3. V lost 2 bases and J lost 2, with 11 bases in between. From germline, CDR1 is SEHNR and CDR2 FQNEAQ (reference sequence). The CDR3 DNA follows: TGTGCCAGCAGCTTACTTGGCAGGGACACAGATACGCAGTATTTT. It translates to CASSLLGRDTDTQYF. Variable domain in full (rest from reference TRBV7-9 and TRBJ2-3): DTGVSQNPRHKITKRGQNVTFRCDPISEHNRLYWYRQTLGQGPEFLTYFQNEAQLEKSRLLSDRFSAERPKGSFSTLEIQRTEQGDSAMYLCASSLLGRDTDTQYFGPGTRLTVL.

The chain combines TRBV5-1 with TRBJ2-1; 7 nucleotides agree with TRBD2. CDR3 length equals 16 residues. Germline V gene sequence: CDR1 SGHRS, CDR2 YFSETQ. The V and J ends lost 3 bases and 0 bases, in that order; junction bases with no gene match: 6. The DNA of the CDR3 is TGCGCCAGCAGCTGGGACTACAGCGGCTCCTACAATGAGCAGTTCTTC. Translated: CASSWDYSGSYNEQFF. The full variable domain, in which reference TRBV5-1 and TRBJ2-1 provide the parts outside the CDR3, is KAGVTQTPRYLIKTRGQQVTLSCSPISGHRSVSWYQQTPGQGLQFLFEYFSETQRNKGNFPGRFSGRQFSNSRSEMNVSTLELGDSALYLCASSWDYSGSYNEQFFGPGTRLTVL.

This clone was seen a few times. The chain joins TRBV7-3 to TRBJ2-3, with D tentatively TRBD2 (7 bases). The CDR3 runs to 16 residues. The V end was cut by 5 bases, the J end by 5 bases, with 20 bases between. Germline loops: CDR1 SGHTA, CDR2 FQGTGA. CDR3 sequence (DNA): TGTGCCAGCAGCCCCCTGGGGGGGGCCGTCGGAGATACGCAGTATTTT. Protein: CASSPLGGAVGDTQYF.

The chain joins TRBV10-3 to TRBJ2-5; 7 nucleotides line up with TRBD1. Trimming removed 4 bases from V and 2 bases from J; junction bases left unmatched: 10. The CDR3 has 16 residues. Germline CDR1 and CDR2: ENHRY and SYGVKD. As DNA, the CDR3 is TGTGCCATCAGTGCCGATCAACCGGGACAGCAAGAGACCCAGTACTTC. It encodes CAISADQPGQQETQYF.

This clone has just one count. The V and J genes are TRBV7-9 and TRBJ2-3; a weak D match, TRBD2 (6 bases). The V and J ends lost 8 bases and 2 bases respectively, with 17 bases between them. The CDR3 sequence is 15 residues long. Germline V gene lookup returns CDR1 SEHNR and CDR2 FQNEAQ (reference sequence). The chain's CDR3 is CASYGGPAATDTQYF. CDR3 nucleotide sequence: TGTGCCAGCTACGGGGGACCCGCTGCCACAGATACGCAGTATTTT.

V is TRBV9 and J is TRBJ1-6, with no clear D. Trimming removed 6 bases at V and 9 bases at J, with 13 bases between. Germline V gene lookup returns CDR1 SGDLS and CDR2 YYNGEE. This CDR3 has 13 residues. The DNA for the CDR3 is TGTGCCAGCACCGTGGAGGCGGGTTCACCCCTCCACTTT. It yields the protein CASTVEAGSPLHF.

V usage is TRBV5-1 and J usage is TRBJ2-5, with 10 nucleotides matching TRBD2. Per the germline V gene, CDR1 is SGHRS and CDR2 is YFSETQ. V shed 3 bases and J 5 bases; nucleotides not matched to a gene: 10. The CDR3 contains 16 residues. CDR3 DNA: TGCGCCAGCAGCTGGAGGAGCGGGAGGGCCCTCGAGACCCAGTACTTC. As protein: CASSWRSGRALETQYF.

This clone was seen only a few times. The chain combines TRBV30 with TRBJ2-7, with D maybe TRBD1 (6 bases). The CDR3 is 14 residues long. CDR1 and CDR2 (germline): GTSNPN, SVGIG (reference sequence). The V gene lost 5 bases and the J gene lost 2 bases, with 16 bases spanning the gap. The CDR3 region is CAWGAGQLTYEQYF. The CDR3 DNA reads TGTGCCTGGGGAGCCGGACAGCTTACCTACGAGCAGTACTTC.

The chain recombines TRBV6-6 with TRBJ2-3; perhaps TRBD2 as D (6 bases). Germline CDR1 MNHNY, CDR2 SVGAGI (reference sequence). The CDR3 has 15 residues. Trimming cost V 6 bases and J 2 bases, with 15 bases left between them. The CDR3 is CASREKRAYTDTQYF. DNA for the CDR3: TGTGCCAGCAGAGAAAAGCGGGCCTACACAGATACGCAGTATTTT.

This rearrangement joins TRBV9 to TRBJ1-5; possibly TRBD1 for D (6 bases). V lost 0 bases, J lost 5 bases, and 9 bases lay in between. Germline values: CDR1 SGDLS, CDR2 YYNGEE. This CDR3 comprises 14 residues. CDR3 loop: CASSVEGGDQPQHF. The CDR3 nucleotides read TGTGCCAGCAGCGTAGAGGGGGGGGATCAGCCCCAGCATTTT. Filled out from reference TRBV9 and TRBJ1-5, the complete variable domain reads DSGVTQTPKHLITATGQRVTLRCSPRSGDLSVYWYQQSLDQGLQFLIQYYNGEERAKGNILERFSAQQFPDLHSELNLSSLELGDSALYFCASSVEGGDQPQHFGDGTRLSIL.

The chain links TRBV30 to TRBJ1-1; no clear D. Germline values: CDR1 GTSNPN, CDR2 SVGIG (reference sequence). The CDR3 consists of 10 residues. With 7 bases removed from V and 4 bases from J, the gap between germline ends came to 7 bases. In DNA, the CDR3 is TGTGCCTACAGAACCACTGAAGCTTTCTTT. Its protein is CAYRTTEAFF.

The V gene is TRBV7-9, the J gene TRBJ2-5; tentative D call: TRBD1 (7 bases). From germline, CDR1 is SEHNR and CDR2 FQNEAQ (reference sequence). This CDR3 region has 15 residues. V lost 5 bases and J 6 bases, leaving 19 bases between the germline ends. The CDR3 region has the DNA TGTGCCAGCAGCCCCGACAGGGAGGTGGTACAGACCCAGTACTTC. Protein product: CASSPDREVVQTQYF. Full variable domain (outside the CDR3, taken from reference TRBV7-9 and TRBJ2-5): DTGVSQNPRHKITKRGQNVTFRCDPISEHNRLYWYRQTLGQGPEFLTYFQNEAQLEKSRLLSDRFSAERPKGSFSTLEIQRTEQGDSAMYLCASSPDREVVQTQYFGPGTRLLVL.

This chain connects TRBV7-9 to TRBJ2-7, with D hard to call. Trimming left V 5 bases short and J 4 bases short, with 15 bases between. The length of the CDR3 is 14 residues. Germline V gene sequence: CDR1 SEHNR, CDR2 FQNEAQ (reference sequence). The CDR3 region is CASSPGMESYEQYF. CDR3 DNA sequence: TGTGCCAGCAGCCCAGGAATGGAATCGTACGAGCAGTACTTC.

The chain combines TRBV9 with TRBJ2-7, with 13 nucleotides matching TRBD2. With 3 bases clipped from V and 5 bases from J, the junction kept 8 bases outside the gene matches. The germline gives CDR1 SGDLS, CDR2 YYNGEE. The CDR3 length is 16 residues. DNA for the CDR3: TGTGCCAGCAGCGCCCCCGGACTAGCGGGAGTCAACGAGCAGTACTTC. Protein sequence: CASSAPGLAGVNEQYF.

The V call is TRBV21-1, the J call TRBJ2-7; the table assigns TRBD1, which was not confirmed against the DNA. TRBV21-1 is described as a pseudogene. The CDR3 runs to 18 residues. The CDR3 region is CASSKARPRTEFSYEQYF. For the CDR3, the DNA is TGTGCCAGCAGCAAAGCGCGACCAAGGACAGAGTTCTCCTACGAGCAGTACTTC.

J is TRBJ2-7 and V is TRBV5-6; possible D gene TRBD1, 5 bases. This CDR3 spans 16 amino acids. The ends were cut back, 2 bases at V and 2 bases at J, with 17 bases in the middle. Germline V gene data show CDR1 as SGHDT and CDR2 as YYEEEE. The CDR3 DNA follows: TGTGCCAGCAGCTTCCCTAAAATCGACAGCCCCTACGAGCAGTACTTC. It translates to CASSFPKIDSPYEQYF.

There are a few counts of this clone. This rearrangement joins TRBV19 to TRBJ2-1; 7 bases fit TRBD2. CDR1 is LNHDA and CDR2 is SQIVND in the germline V gene (reference sequence). The CDR3 has 14 amino acids. After removal of 4 bases from V and 9 bases from J, the junction contained 9 bases not matched to a gene. As DNA, the CDR3 is TGTGCCAGTAGTACAGCCGGGACTACCAGTGAGCAGTTCTTC. Translating it yields CASSTAGTTSEQFF.

The rearrangement uses TRBV19 and TRBJ1-2; D perhaps matches TRBD1 (6 bases). Germline V gene sequence: CDR1 LNHDA, CDR2 SQIVND (reference sequence). This CDR3 contains 13 residues. The ends were cut back, 3 bases at V and 5 bases at J, with 10 bases in the middle. CDR3 region: CASSITGNYGYTF. CDR3 coding DNA: TGTGCCAGTAGTATTACAGGGAATTATGGCTACACCTTC. Drawing the rest from reference TRBV19 and TRBJ1-2, the complete variable domain is DGGITQSPKYLFRKEGQNVTLSCEQNLNHDAMYWYRQDPGQGLRLIYYSQIVNDFQKGDIAEGYSVSREKKESFPLTVTSAQKNPTAFYLCASSITGNYGYTFGSGTRLTVV.

This rearrangement joins TRBV7-9 to TRBJ2-3; 7 nucleotides align to TRBD2. CDR1 and CDR2 from the germline V gene are SEHNR and FQNEAQ (reference sequence). This CDR3 has 15 residues. The V gene end was trimmed by 5 bases and the J gene end by 6 bases; junction bases not matched to a gene: 11. The CDR3 sequence is CASSLIWTRTDTQYF. The CDR3 region has the DNA TGTGCCAGCAGCCTGATATGGACTAGAACGGATACGCAGTATTTT. Using reference TRBV7-9 and TRBJ2-3 for the parts outside the CDR3, the full variable domain is DTGVSQNPRHKITKRGQNVTFRCDPISEHNRLYWYRQTLGQGPEFLTYFQNEAQLEKSRLLSDRFSAERPKGSFSTLEIQRTEQGDSAMYLCASSLIWTRTDTQYFGPGTRLTVL.

CDR3 coding DNA: TGTGCCAGCAGCTTGGTTGGCACCAACTATGGCTACACCTTC. Its protein product is CASSLVGTNYGYTF. The chain is built from TRBV5-8 and TRBJ1-2; D is ambiguous. The CDR3 contains 14 residues. V was trimmed by 0 bases and J by 2 bases, leaving 8 bases between them. From germline, CDR1 is SGHTS and CDR2 YDEGEE.

The chain uses TRBV6-5 and TRBJ1-1, with TRBD1 matching 10 bases. Per germline, CDR1 MNHEY and CDR2 SVGAGI. J gave up 1 base and V 7 bases, and 3 bases lay outside the gene matches. The CDR3 has 14 residues. Written as DNA, the CDR3 is TGTGCCAGCACTCGGGACAGGGGGAACACTGAAGCTTTCTTT. Encoded protein: CASTRDRGNTEAFF.

This clone was counted a few times. V and J are TRBV9 and TRBJ1-1; D not resolved. The CDR3 loop spans 13 amino acids. V was shortened by 0 bases and J by 5 bases, with 8 bases between the two germline ends. Germline lookup yields CDR1 SGDLS and CDR2 YYNGEE. The CDR3 DNA sequence: TGTGCCAGCAGCGTAGACAGCTTAACTGAAGCTTTCTTT. Encoded protein: CASSVDSLTEAFF.

This chain links TRBV4-3 with TRBJ2-1, with D uncertain. This CDR3 has 16 residues. V shed 0 bases and J shed 8 bases, with 17 bases lying between them. From germline, CDR1 is LGHNA and CDR2 YSLEER. CDR3 loop: CASSQDRYGVKDEQFF. The DNA of the CDR3 is TGCGCCAGCAGCCAAGATCGGTACGGAGTGAAGGATGAGCAGTTCTTC.

This rearrangement joins TRBV30 to TRBJ1-5; D is possibly TRBD1 (6 bases). Germline CDR1 is GTSNPN and CDR2 is SVGIG (reference sequence). There are 15 residues in the CDR3. Trimming removed 1 base at V and 6 bases at J, with 16 bases between. CDR3 coding DNA: TGTGCCTGGAGTGCTACAGGGAGAGGGTTTCAGCCCCAGCATTTT. This sequence encodes CAWSATGRGFQPQHF.

This chain joins TRBV6-5 and TRBJ1-5; perhaps TRBD1 as D (6 bases). This CDR3 is 14 amino acids long. CDR1 and CDR2 from the germline V gene are MNHEY and SVGAGI. Trimming took 5 bases from V and 3 from J, leaving 11 bases between them. The CDR3 here is CASSKDSFNQPQHF. The CDR3 region has the DNA TGTGCCAGCAGTAAGGACAGCTTCAATCAGCCCCAGCATTTT.

The rearrangement uses TRBV7-3 and TRBJ2-2; TRBD2 aligns across 7 bases. This CDR3 has 14 residues. CDR1 and CDR2 from the germline V gene are SGHTA and FQGTGA. J was trimmed by 7 bases and V by 6 bases; bases with no gene match: 8. Written as DNA, the CDR3 is TGTGCCAGCAGTTGGACTAGTAGGGGCGGGGAGCTGTTTTTT. Its protein is CASSWTSRGGELFF.

The chain uses TRBV11-2 and TRBJ1-1, with TRBD1 matching 7 bases. This CDR3 has 13 residues. With 6 bases clipped from V and 6 bases from J, the junction kept 7 bases outside the gene matches. Germline V gene lookup returns CDR1 SGHAT and CDR2 FQNNGV. CDR3 protein: CASRLGQVSEAFF. The CDR3 DNA is TGTGCCAGCAGGCTTGGACAGGTCTCTGAAGCTTTCTTT.